The text below deals with one TCR beta chain. The antigen is undetermined. The authors ran a second PCR of about 7 to 11 cycles using a sample-barcoded 5' primer and a J-beta primer mix. A tag from a template-switch adaptor with 12 random nucleotides marked each cDNA molecule. TCRdb ran MiXCR on the 5' RACE reads and lists one entry per CDR3 protein. The sample gives hundreds of thousands of distinct CDR3 sequences, 20% to 25% of which show up once; more than 8.5% is in the top ten. These data originate in a study of blood T cells in healthy people across ages. Study-wide findings and caveats: Roughly linear age-related decline in beta diversity appeared, significant by age about 40.

The same sample was also studied in work on T cells of mothers and their children. From that report: Related mother-child pairs shared marginally more repertoire than unrelated pairs, though not significantly.

This sequence originates from a boy between 10 and 17 years old in good health. Sequencing was done on a sample of blood.

The DNA of the CDR3 is TGTGCCAGCAGTTACGAGACGGGGGGTGGCGAGCAGTACTTC. It codes for CASSYETGGGEQYF. This chain connects TRBV6-5 to TRBJ2-7, with TRBD2 matching over 7 bases. V gave up 2 bases and J gave up 6 bases; unmatched junction bases: 7. CDR3 size: 14 residues. CDR1 is MNHEY and CDR2 is SVGAGI in the germline V gene.